This T cell receptor (beta chain) was identified in a study of blood T cell repertoires in COVID-19. The germline CDR1 and CDR2 sequences are SNHLY and FYNNEI. V lost 3 bases to trimming and J lost 0 bases, with 11 bases between them. This CDR3 has 15 residues. Method: immunoSEQ multiplex PCR; TCRdb's copy keeps in-frame clones and lacks some. This sample has roughly 300,000 clones, with 89% found just once. J is TRBJ1-1 and V is TRBV2; possibly TRBD1 for D (5 bases). The TCR comes from a woman aged 25 to 39 with COVID-19, enrolled during active disease. What was sequenced was peripheral blood. This CDR3 reads CASSEFNRMNTEAFF. The CDR3 nucleotides read TGTGCCAGCAGTGAGTTTAACAGGATGAACACTGAAGCTTTCTTT. Full variable domain (remainder filled in from reference TRBV2 and TRBJ1-1): EPEVTQTPSHQVTQMGQEVILRCVPISNHLYFYWYRQILGQKVEFLVSFYNNEISEKSEIFDDQFSVERPDGSNFTLKIRSTKLEDSAMYFCASSEFNRMNTEAFFGQGTRLTVV.